This T cell receptor (beta chain) stems from a study of CD8+CD57+ T cells in acquired aplastic anemia (dated by TCRdb to 2017 to 2018). Notes on the research overall: DNA extracted from sorted CD4+ and CD8+ cells had a mean of approximately 3.5 ug, with a range of about 0.19 to 27.4 ug. For healthy donor samples, the average read count was about 9.9 million for CD4+ cells and 11 million to 14 million for CD8+ cells.

The CDR3 measures 13 amino acids from cysteine to phenylalanine. Here the CDR3 DNA is all that survives: 39 bases in frame from base 1. V and J are truncated by 7 bases and 9 bases respectively, leaving an intervening sequence of 19 bases. The germline V gene gives CDR1 as SQVTM and CDR2 as ANQGSEA. In this study, sorted CD4+ and CD8+ T cells from the blood of healthy subjects and of severe aplastic anemia patients had their TCR repertoires deep-sequenced. Ficoll-Paque density gradient centrifugation was used to isolate peripheral blood mononuclear cells. Before DNA was extracted, CD4+ and CD8+ T cells were sorted using either FACS or magnetic beads. TCR beta VDJ combination and CDR3 sequence profiling used genomic DNA as the template. An Illumina HiSeq 2000 was used for TCR repertoire sequencing. In the original analysis: Repertoire assessment relied on Simpson's diversity index, CDR3 size and DJ length profiles, and TRBV/TRBJ rearrangement plots. The most abundant DNA sequence in the deep sequencing data was taken as the immunodominant clone. CDR3 amino acid sequences were screened for sharing across subjects and compared with published repertoires and the VDJdb database. The public reads were reprocessed in TCRdb via fastp at Q25 and MiXCR, keeping in-frame beta chains. Every CDR3 protein is listed once, alongside the most common genes and DNA of its rows. TCRdb assigned the V and J calls; the authors' analysis was not used. For this sample there are around 190,000 distinct CDR3 sequences; approximately 57% appear just once. 25% to 35% of the sample is taken by the ten largest.

Points the paper makes about the study in general: Fewer than 30 CD8+ CDR3 sequences were found in both patients and controls but appeared to be highly expressed in patients and within the immunodominant clones of the patients. CD8+ Simpson's diversity did not differ significantly between patients and healthy controls (P=0.060).

This clonotype was observed once. Its target antigen remains unknown. No base quality values were provided; no much bigger clone lies one nucleotide off. One read gives only weak evidence. Sequencing was done on a sample of sorted CD4+, CD8+, or CD8+CD57+ T cells (not recorded which) from PBMCs. The chain is assembled from TRBV29-1 and TRBJ2-4; the D gene is possibly TRBD1, with 6 bases matching. This TCR came from a human donor in good health. CDR3 loop: CSGYQQGLRIQYF. In nucleotides, the sequence is TGCAGCGGATACCAACAGGGATTACGCATTCAGTACTTC.